The 15 T cell receptor beta chains presented below share a single source sample, sequenced in a study of blood T cells in healthy people across ages. For the second PCR, which ran for roughly 6 to 12 cycles, a sample-barcoded 5' primer and a J-beta primer mix were used. MiXCR, run by TCRdb on the 5' RACE reads, gives a single entry per CDR3 protein. The sample contains 630,000 or so distinct CDR3 sequences, about 30% of which appear only once. Sequencing used blood. The receptors shown here come from a woman aged 80 or over in good health.

Points on this clonotype: This may stem from a read error, because a much larger clone lies one nucleotide away. The CDR3, as DNA: TGTGCCCGGAGTCCACAGGAACCAGATACGCAGTATTTT. Translation: CARSPQEPDTQYF. J is TRBJ2-3 and V is TRBV30; D is possibly TRBD1 (5 bases). Germline CDR1 is GTSNPN and CDR2 is SVGIG (reference sequence). The CDR3 has 13 residues.

This chain connects TRBV12-3 or TRBV12-4 to TRBJ2-5, with D unclear. The J call may not be correct, given that the DNA end is closer to TRBJ2-7. This CDR3 comprises 15 residues. The CDR3 sequence is CASSRQWALSYEQYF. The CDR3 bases are TGTGCCAGCAGCCGTCAGTGGGCTCTTTCCTACGAGCAGTACTTC.

The chain has TRBV12-3 or TRBV12-4 and TRBJ1-2, with D unclear. CDR3 length: 14 residues. The V end was cut by 5 bases, the J end by 4 bases, with 14 bases between. This CDR3 is CASSLQAQLYGYTF. CDR3 DNA: TGTGCCAGCAGTCTTCAGGCACAACTCTATGGCTACACCTTC.

This clonotype was seen a few times. The V call is TRBV7-9, the J call TRBJ1-3; a possible D gene is TRBD1 (5 bases). V was pared by 8 bases and J by 5 bases, with 13 bases between. The CDR3 is 13 amino acids. The germline CDR1 and CDR2 sequences are SEHNR and FQNEAQ (reference sequence). DNA for the CDR3: TGTGCCAGCGACAGTCCCGCCCGAAACACCATATATTTT. As protein: CASDSPARNTIYF. Full variable domain (missing parts from reference TRBV7-9 and TRBJ1-3): DTGVSQNPRHKITKRGQNVTFRCDPISEHNRLYWYRQTLGQGPEFLTYFQNEAQLEKSRLLSDRFSAERPKGSFSTLEIQRTEQGDSAMYLCASDSPARNTIYFGEGSWLTVV.

This clonotype was recorded at least ten times. The chain uses TRBV4-1 and TRBJ2-7; 7 bases fit TRBD1. The germline CDR1 and CDR2 sequences are MGHRA and YSYEKL. V dropped 3 bases and J dropped 4; count of bases not matched to a gene: 9. The length of the CDR3 is 15 residues. In DNA, the CDR3 is TGCGCCAGCAGCCAGGGTAGACAGGGCAATTACGAGCAGTACTTC. Translated: CASSQGRQGNYEQYF.

This clonotype was counted many times. The V call is TRBV9, the J call TRBJ2-1, with 11 bases lining up with TRBD2. CDR3 size: 16 residues. V dropped 0 bases and J dropped 9; count of bases not matched to a gene: 8. Germline V gives CDR1 SGDLS, CDR2 YYNGEE. CDR3 region: CASSVVGSGGAGEQFF. In nucleotides, the CDR3 is TGTGCCAGCAGCGTAGTAGGTAGCGGGGGGGCCGGTGAGCAGTTCTTC.

A remark on this clonotype: A single base separates this from a much larger clone, so it may be a read error. The chain uses TRBV7-3 and TRBJ1-2; TRBD1 matches 7 bases. This CDR3 is built from 16 residues. The germline V gene encodes CDR1 SGHTA and CDR2 FQGTGA. The CDR3 spells CSSSLTAQGLSYGYTF. The CDR3, as DNA: TGTTCCAGCAGCTTGACAGCACAGGGGCTTTCCTATGGCTACACCTTC. The variable domain in full, completed from reference TRBV7-3 and TRBJ1-2, reads GAGVSQTPSNKVTEKGKYVELRCDPISGHTALYWYRQSLGQGPEFLIYFQGTGAADDSGLPNDRFFAVRPEGSVSTLKIQRTERGDSAVYLCSSSLTAQGLSYGYTFGSGTRLTVV.

This clonotype was observed once. The J gene is TRBJ2-3, the V gene TRBV24-1; TRBD1 matches 7 bases. The CDR3 length is 15 residues. Trimming cost V 1 base and J 3 bases; bases outside gene matches: 3. Per germline, CDR1 KGHDR and CDR2 SFDVKD. This CDR3 is CATSDFGTATDTQYF. DNA for the CDR3: TGTGCCACCAGTGATTTTGGGACAGCTACAGATACGCAGTATTTT.

This chain connects TRBV7-6 to TRBJ2-7; possible D gene TRBD2, 6 bases. Germline V gene data show CDR1 as SGHVS and CDR2 as FNYEAQ. The CDR3 is 15 amino acids. Trimming removed 0 bases at V and 3 bases at J, with 12 bases between. This CDR3 is CASSLARGFHYEQYF. The CDR3 DNA reads TGTGCCAGCAGCTTAGCGCGGGGTTTCCACTACGAGCAGTACTTC. Together with reference TRBV7-6 and TRBJ2-7, the CDR3 gives the full variable domain: GAGVSQSPRYKVTKRGQDVALRCDPISGHVSLYWYRQALGQGPEFLTYFNYEAQQDKSGLPNDRFSAERPEGSISTLTIQRTEQRDSAMYRCASSLARGFHYEQYFGPGTRLTVT.

At least ten counts were recorded for this clonotype. The chain combines TRBV6-2 or TRBV6-3 with TRBJ2-7; TRBD2 is a possible D gene (5 bases). Germline CDR1 MNHEY, CDR2 SVGEGT. V dropped 0 bases and J dropped 1 base, with 10 bases sitting between them. This CDR3 region has 15 residues. In DNA form, the CDR3 reads TGTGCCAGCAGTTACTCCTTGGGGAGATCCTACGAGCAGTACTTC. Its protein is CASSYSLGRSYEQYF.

The CDR3: CASRLQGAKGYEQYF. The CDR3 DNA reads as TGTGCCAGCAGGCTTCAGGGAGCAAAGGGCTACGAGCAGTACTTC. The V and J genes are TRBV9 and TRBJ2-7, with D perhaps being TRBD1 or TRBD2 (5 bases each). Germline-derived CDR1 and CDR2 are SGDLS and YYNGEE. This CDR3 has 15 residues. V lost 5 bases, J lost 3 bases, and 18 bases lay in between.

This clonotype came up many times. The V gene is TRBV27, the J gene TRBJ2-7; possible D gene TRBD1, 6 bases. CDR3 length equals 13 residues. V was trimmed by 5 bases and J by 5 bases, leaving 13 bases between them. Looked up from germline, CDR1 is MNHEY and CDR2 is SMNVEV (reference sequence). DNA for the CDR3: TGTGCCAGCAGTACCCCAGGACAGAACGAGCAGTACTTC. It codes for CASSTPGQNEQYF.

This clonotype showed up many times. The chain employs TRBV21-1 and TRBJ2-1; the table's TRBD1 call for D was not verified on the DNA. TRBV21-1 corresponds to a pseudogene. This CDR3 has 16 amino acids. In DNA, the CDR3 is TGTGCCAGCAGGTTAAGGACAGCGAGCTCCTACAATGAGCAGTTCTTC. Residues: CASRLRTASSYNEQFF.

Many counts were recorded for this clonotype. The CDR3 DNA reads TGCAGTGCCAAGGATGGGGTTGGCAATCAGCCCCAGCATTTT. Translating gives CSAKDGVGNQPQHF. The chain has TRBV20-1 and TRBJ1-5; D uncertain. The CDR3 is 14 residues long. The germline CDR1 and CDR2 sequences are DFQATT and SNEGSKA (reference sequence). The V end lost 6 bases, the J end lost 2 bases, and 14 bases lay between the germline ends.

This clonotype was observed many times. This chain connects TRBV9 to TRBJ2-5; TRBD1 is a possible D gene (5 bases). The CDR3 extends over 15 amino acids. The germline V gene encodes CDR1 SGDLS and CDR2 YYNGEE. V gave up 6 bases and J gave up 5 bases, with 20 bases separating them. This CDR3 reads CASTLGAISSETQYF. CDR3 in DNA: TGTGCCAGCACCCTAGGGGCTATAAGTTCGGAGACCCAGTACTTC. Using reference TRBV9 and TRBJ2-5 for the parts outside the CDR3, the full variable domain is DSGVTQTPKHLITATGQRVTLRCSPRSGDLSVYWYQQSLDQGLQFLIQYYNGEERAKGNILERFSAQQFPDLHSELNLSSLELGDSALYFCASTLGAISSETQYFGPGTRLLVL.